This T cell receptor (beta chain) was sequenced for a study of beta chain features in type 1 diabetes (dated by TCRdb to between 2017 and 2018). Regarding the complete study: No differences in mean age, gender distribution, total cell number or subset yield were found between patients and healthy donors. Naive and central memory subsets were obtained from all 28 donors, but regulatory and stem cell-like memory subsets were isolated from only 8 patients and roughly eight healthy donors. Across all samples, almost 110 million sorted cells were examined, and cell number per subset correlated strongly with RNA yield. The study compared the TCRB repertoires of sorted circulating CD4+ T cell subsets in recently diagnosed type 1 diabetes patients with those in matched healthy donors. Here is what the overall study found, with its caveats: Shorter templates might be favored by PCR, yet because patient and control samples were amplified and corrected together, any such skew would affect both groups equally. Patients with type 1 diabetes made fewer insertions and deleted more nucleotides at VDJ recombination sites, implying thymic rearrangement abnormalities. Only small numbers of individuals were included in the HLA sub-analyses, which left unresolved whether HLA type had any influence on TCRB rearrangement. A moderate but significant shortening of TCRB CDR3 length was observed in type 1 diabetes patients in all four CD4+ subsets. Because cDNA was sequenced instead of genomic DNA, highly expressing activated cells could be over-represented, though the groups showed no difference in activation or CD3 levels. Naive, central memory and regulatory TCRB repertoires appeared to be more similar among patients than among healthy donors.

Only a few counts were recorded for this clone. Its antigen specificity is not known. Within one base of it there is no much larger clone, and no base qualities were kept. Taken from the germline V gene, the CDR1 and CDR2 loops are KGHSH and LQKENI. From cysteine to phenylalanine, the CDR3 is 15 amino acids long. Just CDR3 DNA is preserved here, 45 bases in frame from base 1. Here V drops 3 bases and J drops 5 bases, and the junction holds 4 bases not matched to any gene. Each donor gave one peripheral blood draw, averaging approximately 0.12 L, which was collected into heparinised tubes. A BD FACSAria II and a panel including CD45RO, CCR7, CD25, CD127, CD95 and CD27 were used to sort naive, central memory, regulatory and stem cell-like memory CD4+ T cells. Every sorted population had a purity above 95%. Right away, PBMCs were isolated by Lymphoprep density gradient centrifugation and were stained directly, with no culture step. So that batch effects would be minimized, each experiment stained and sorted samples in pairs, pairing one healthy donor with one patient.

All of the isolated RNA was reverse transcribed with the High Capacity cDNA Reverse Transcription Kit, so expressed TCRB transcripts were sequenced. Naive, central memory and regulatory T cell samples underwent deep immunoSEQ sequencing, averaging about 3.3 million total reads per sample. After sorted cells were lysed in RLT buffer, RNA was extracted with DNase-treated RNeasy Micro or Mini kits, with the choice depending on cell number. To prevent cross-contamination, every cell subset was processed on its own, while patient and healthy donor samples were processed together. Using the immunoSEQ multiplex PCR, TCRB sequences were amplified from cDNA into 87-bp fragments spanning the CDR3 region. Sequencing of the amplicons was performed on the Illumina HiSeq platform. The published analysis was carried out like this. PCR bias was computationally corrected using synthetic template baselines, reads within Hamming distance 2 were collapsed, and singletons that could not be merged were discarded. Reads were aligned against IMGT to assign V, D and J genes, CDR3 length and insertions or deletions at six rearrangement sites. Clonotype counts were normalized to sorted cell number within each subset before computing true diversity and Gini coefficients with the tcR R package. Repertoire sharing was quantified using the overlap coefficient calculated on TCRB nucleotide sequences. As a proxy for the pre-selection repertoire, out-of-frame TCRB sequences from naive cells were analyzed. Not all clones reach the TCRdb copy of this immuneACCESS table, which keeps in-frame sequences only. Checked studies attribute under half of the gap to unresolved V genes and leave the rest unexplained. The DNA was the basis for D and trimming; V, J and clone size are from that table. The sample includes roughly 250,000 clones, with over 8.5% observed a single time. Together, the top ten hold just under 0.035% of the sample.

Material: naive CD4+ T cells from blood. The label giving this sample's cell subset or site can be read as: true naive CD4+ T cells. This receptor was obtained from a woman aged 18 to 35 in good health. This chain joins TRBV18 to TRBJ2-5; 12 central nucleotides agree with TRBD2. This receptor has the CDR3 CASSPTSGSRETQYF. The DNA sequence is as follows: TGTGCCAGCTCACCGACTAGCGGGAGTAGGGAGACCCAGTACTTC. The CDR3 plus the reference TRBV18 and TRBJ2-5 genes for the other parts give the full variable domain: NAGVMQNPRHLVRRRGQEARLRCSPMKGHSHVYWYRQLPEEGLKFMVYLQKENIIDESGMPKERFSAEFPKEGPSILRIQQVVRGDSAAYFCASSPTSGSRETQYFGPGTRLLVL.